The 24 T cell receptor beta chains below were found in one sample sequenced in a study of blood T cell repertoires in COVID-19. Libraries were prepared by immunoSEQ multiplex PCR; TCRdb keeps only in-frame clonotypes and omits some of them. The sample records 300,000 to 400,000 clones, roughly 85% being singletons. Material for sequencing was PBMCs or T cells enriched from blood (not recorded which). All receptors derive from a middle-aged woman with acute COVID-19.

The chain links TRBV2 to TRBJ1-2, with 8 bases fitting TRBD1. This CDR3 contains 15 residues. V shed 4 bases, J shed 5 bases, and the junction held 9 bases outside the gene matches. From germline, CDR1 is SNHLY and CDR2 FYNNEI. CDR3 DNA: TGTGCCAGCAGTGTAATGCTAGGACAGGGATATGGCTACACCTTC. Its translation is CASSVMLGQGYGYTF.

This chain uses TRBV6-2 or TRBV6-3 with TRBJ1-5; 9 bases are a match to TRBD1. The CDR3 has 18 amino acids. Germline V CDR1 and CDR2: MNHEY, SVGEGT. The J segment lost 4 bases and the V segment lost 4 bases, leaving 14 bases of the junction unmatched. The CDR3 loop is CASSFTKLTGGGNQPQHF. For the CDR3, the DNA is TGTGCCAGCAGTTTCACAAAACTAACAGGGGGCGGAAATCAGCCCCAGCATTTT.

J is TRBJ1-2 and V is TRBV7-9; the D gene is possibly TRBD1 (5 bases). V lost 5 bases and J 4 bases, leaving 17 bases between the germline ends. Germline V gives CDR1 SEHNR, CDR2 FQNEAQ (reference sequence). The CDR3 consists of 15 residues. CDR3 region: CASSNGTSTRYGYTF. The CDR3 DNA sequence: TGTGCCAGCAGCAACGGGACTTCTACACGCTATGGCTACACCTTC.

On this clone: Other DNA sequences within the sample encode an identical CDR3. V usage is TRBV3-1 (or the pseudogene TRBV3-2) and J usage is TRBJ2-4, with D tentatively TRBD2 (5 bases). V was cut by 4 bases and J by 2 bases, with 15 bases left in between. Germline V gives CDR1 LGHDT, CDR2 YNNKEL (reference sequence). CDR3 length: 16 amino acids. The CDR3 protein is CASSLRLQPPKNIQYF. DNA of the CDR3: TGTGCCAGCAGCCTTCGACTACAGCCACCCAAAAACATTCAGTACTTC.

This chain links TRBV4-1 with TRBJ2-5; D may be TRBD2 (6 bases). The germline V gene encodes CDR1 MGHRA and CDR2 YSYEKL. V shed 3 bases and J shed 4 bases, with 9 bases lying between them. This CDR3 comprises 13 residues. CDR3 in DNA: TGCGCCAGCAGCCAGACGCGGGGAGAGACCCAGTACTTC. Its translation: CASSQTRGETQYF.

The chain couples TRBV18 to TRBJ2-3, with D maybe TRBD2 (6 bases). The CDR3 is made up of 16 amino acids. Per germline, CDR1 KGHSH and CDR2 LQKENI. V was shortened by 0 bases and J by 0 bases, with 10 bases between the two germline ends. CDR3 sequence (DNA): TGTGCCAGCTCACCACCCTCGGGGGTTAGCACAGATACGCAGTATTTT. As protein: CASSPPSGVSTDTQYF.

The count of this clone is one. J is TRBJ1-2 and V is TRBV9; D not certain. The germline gives CDR1 SGDLS, CDR2 YYNGEE. The germline V and J ends were trimmed by 0 bases and 8 bases, with 14 bases remaining between them. The CDR3 covers 14 residues. CDR3 protein: CASSVAQRHEGYTF. CDR3 sequence (DNA): TGTGCCAGCAGCGTAGCCCAGCGGCATGAGGGCTACACCTTC.

V is TRBV7-2 and J is TRBJ2-7, with 7 bases fitting TRBD1. CDR3 length equals 15 residues. Trimming cost V 5 bases and J 3 bases; bases outside gene matches: 10. The V gene's germline CDR1 is SGHTA and CDR2 FQGNSA. CDR3 nucleotides: TGTGCCAGCAGCCTCCGACGGCAGGGGGTCTACGAGCAGTACTTC. Protein: CASSLRRQGVYEQYF.

The V and J genes are TRBV4-2 and TRBJ2-1; 11 bases are a match to TRBD2. The CDR3 runs 16 residues. The junction had 4 bases not matched to a gene; V was cut back by 3 bases and J by 3 bases. Germline assignment: CDR1 LGHNA and CDR2 YNFKEQ. CDR3: CASSHLGTSGYNEQFF. The CDR3 DNA sequence: TGTGCCAGCAGCCACCTCGGGACTAGCGGCTACAATGAGCAGTTCTTC.

V is TRBV7-9 and J is TRBJ2-3; 13 nucleotides agree with TRBD2. CDR3 length: 19 residues. Germline V gives CDR1 SEHNR, CDR2 FQNEAQ (reference sequence). V dropped 4 bases and J dropped 2; count of bases not matched to a gene: 12. The CDR3 reads CASSSDPGLAGKHTDTQYF. CDR3 DNA: TGTGCCAGCAGCTCCGACCCGGGACTAGCGGGGAAACACACAGATACGCAGTATTTT.

The chain combines TRBV13 with TRBJ2-3, with D tentatively TRBD2 (6 bases). Germline V gene data show CDR1 as PRHDT and CDR2 as FYEKMQ (reference sequence). The CDR3 has 15 amino acids. V gave up 3 bases and J gave up 2 bases, with 12 bases separating them. CDR3 residues: CASSFSGGSTDTQYF. The CDR3 DNA reads as TGTGCCAGCAGCTTTTCCGGGGGATCCACAGATACGCAGTATTTT.

The chain employs TRBV3-1 (or the pseudogene TRBV3-2) and TRBJ1-1; TRBD1 aligns across 7 bases. Trimming removed 3 bases from V and 0 bases from J; junction bases left unmatched: 1. The CDR3 consists of 14 residues. Per the germline V gene, CDR1 is LGHDT and CDR2 is YNNKEL (reference sequence). The CDR3 DNA is TGTGCCAGCAGCCATCAGGGGGTGAACACTGAAGCTTTCTTT. It specifies CASSHQGVNTEAFF.

CDR3 sequence (DNA): TGCGCCAGCAGCCTTAGACTGGACTACGAGCAGTACTTC. Protein product: CASSLRLDYEQYF. The V call is TRBV4-1, the J call TRBJ2-7; D unclear. V lost 4 bases to trimming and J lost 3 bases, with 10 bases between them. The CDR3 has 13 amino acids. Looked up from germline, CDR1 is MGHRA and CDR2 is YSYEKL.

The chain recombines TRBV5-1 with TRBJ2-7, with D unresolved. The germline CDR1 and CDR2 sequences are SGHRS and YFSETQ. V was trimmed by 0 bases and J by 6 bases, leaving 7 bases between them. CDR3 length equals 12 residues. The CDR3 loop reads CASSLVFGEQYF. CDR3 nucleotide sequence: TGCGCCAGCAGCTTGGTTTTCGGCGAGCAGTACTTC.

V and J are TRBV29-1 and TRBJ2-7, with TRBD2 matching over 7 bases. Germline V gene lookup returns CDR1 SQVTM and CDR2 ANQGSEA. J lost 6 bases, V lost 0 bases, and 2 bases had no gene match. This CDR3 is 12 amino acids long. The CDR3: CSVEEGGGEQYF. CDR3 DNA: TGCAGCGTTGAAGAGGGCGGGGGCGAGCAGTACTTC.

This CDR3 is CASSLARTGGRLGTEAFF. As DNA, the CDR3 is TGTGCCAGCAGCTTGGCCAGGACAGGGGGCAGGTTGGGCACTGAAGCTTTCTTT. The chain joins TRBV5-5 to TRBJ1-1, with TRBD1 matching 11 bases. The CDR3 contains 18 residues. The germline V gene has CDR1 SGHKS and CDR2 YYEKEE (reference sequence). With 0 bases clipped from V and 4 bases from J, the junction kept 11 bases outside the gene matches.

The gene calls are TRBV4-1 and TRBJ2-1; 10 nucleotides agree with TRBD2. J gave up 7 bases and V 1 base, and 7 bases lay outside the gene matches. The CDR3 covers 16 residues. Germline assignment: CDR1 MGHRA and CDR2 YSYEKL. The CDR3 DNA reads as TGCGCCAGCAGCCAAGGTCAGCGGGAGGGGAGGAATGAGCAGTTCTTC. Amino acid sequence: CASSQGQREGRNEQFF.

The chain employs TRBV7-2 and TRBJ2-3; D gene ambiguous. The CDR3 spans 14 residues. Trimming cost V 3 bases and J 5 bases, with 12 bases left between them. CDR1 and CDR2 from the germline V gene are SGHTA and FQGNSA. As DNA, the CDR3 is TGTGCCAGCAGCTTTTCCCTTTCAGGAGATACGCAGTATTTT. It codes for CASSFSLSGDTQYF.

The chain links TRBV28 to TRBJ1-2, with D tentatively TRBD1 (6 bases). In germline, CDR1 is MDHEN, CDR2 SYDVKM. This CDR3 has 14 residues. Trimming took 8 bases from V and 7 from J, leaving 20 bases between them. The CDR3: CASSLAGVGFGYTF. CDR3 nucleotide sequence: TGTGCCAGCTCGTTAGCAGGGGTTGGTTTTGGCTACACCTTC.

V is TRBV6-2 or TRBV6-3 and J is TRBJ1-6, with D unresolved. V lost 0 bases and J 8 bases, leaving 8 bases between the germline ends. The CDR3 has 14 residues. CDR1 is MNHEY and CDR2 is SVGEGT in the germline V gene. The CDR3: CASSYSRFYSPLHF. The CDR3 bases are TGTGCCAGCAGTTACTCACGGTTCTATTCACCCCTCCACTTT.

This clone occurred a few times. The chain couples TRBV9 to TRBJ2-2; the match to TRBD1 covers 9 bases. CDR1 and CDR2 from the germline V gene are SGDLS and YYNGEE. The CDR3 loop spans 14 amino acids. Losses at the gene ends were 4 bases for V and 7 bases for J; bases not matched to a gene: 5. The CDR3 coding sequence is TGTGCCAGCAGCACACAGGGGGCTATCGGGGAGCTGTTTTTT. It specifies CASSTQGAIGELFF. Full variable domain (missing parts from reference TRBV9 and TRBJ2-2): DSGVTQTPKHLITATGQRVTLRCSPRSGDLSVYWYQQSLDQGLQFLIQYYNGEERAKGNILERFSAQQFPDLHSELNLSSLELGDSALYFCASSTQGAIGELFFGEGSRLTVL.

The chain couples TRBV4-3 to TRBJ1-4, with no clear D. The CDR3 contains 14 residues. V lost 1 base, J lost 4 bases, and 7 bases lay in between. Germline-derived CDR1 and CDR2 are LGHNA and YSLEER. CDR3 region: CASSQVAYNEKLFF. The DNA of the CDR3 is TGCGCCAGCAGCCAAGTGGCATATAATGAAAAACTGTTTTTT.

The sample holds a few counts of this clone. The V call is TRBV5-1, the J call TRBJ1-1; 8 bases fit TRBD1. The trim removed 4 bases at V and 4 bases at J, leaving 9 bases unmatched. This CDR3 comprises 15 residues. Germline V CDR1 and CDR2: SGHRS, YFSETQ. CDR3 protein: CASSQTGGLSTEAFF. The CDR3 DNA sequence: TGCGCCAGCAGCCAAACAGGGGGTTTGAGCACTGAAGCTTTCTTT. Full variable domain (missing parts from reference TRBV5-1 and TRBJ1-1): KAGVTQTPRYLIKTRGQQVTLSCSPISGHRSVSWYQQTPGQGLQFLFEYFSETQRNKGNFPGRFSGRQFSNSRSEMNVSTLELGDSALYLCASSQTGGLSTEAFFGQGTRLTVV.

The chain recombines TRBV4-3 with TRBJ2-1, with D possibly matching TRBD2 (5 bases). This CDR3 has 13 residues. Germline V CDR1 and CDR2: LGHNA, YSLEER. With 6 bases removed from V and 8 bases from J, the gap between germline ends came to 14 bases. CDR3 residues: CASSRRGEHEQFF. The CDR3 DNA reads TGCGCCAGCAGTAGACGGGGAGAACATGAGCAGTTCTTC.